This TCR beta chain was sequenced in a study of T cells in Graves' hyperthyroidism and ophthalmopathy (dated by TCRdb to 2018 to 2020). About the full investigation: Peripheral blood was collected at initial diagnosis, before any treatment. After sampling, hyperthyroidism patients received methimazole starting at 30 mg daily, and ophthalmopathy patients received high-dose intravenous methylprednisolone. The roughly 91 discovery patients were randomly split 7:3 into training and test sets. The study also compared thyroid tissue and blood T-cell repertoires from 5 to 7 Graves' hyperthyroidism patients. Whether ophthalmopathy could be predicted prospectively was tested in an independent validation cohort made up of roughly 19 hyperthyroidism patients plus 17 patients who later progressed to ophthalmopathy. The paper describes TCR Vbeta CDR3 sequencing of more than 120 peripheral blood samples, made up of under 50 ophthalmopathy patients, over 70 hyperthyroidism patients and 17 progressor patients. To identify TCR V-J signatures that set the groups apart, the researchers used a discovery cohort of about a hundred patients, made up of some 41 with Graves' ophthalmopathy and some 56 with stable Graves' hyperthyroidism. Overall results and qualifications from the work: A model built on a 13 V-J signature distinguished ophthalmopathy from stable hyperthyroidism, reaching over 85% sensitivity and 81.08% specificity in cross-validation and 80%/75% in testing. In validation, the model predicted progression to ophthalmopathy a median of about 5.9 months before onset, with over 55% sensitivity and around 76% specificity. Most expanded thyroid clonotypes (frequency above 0.001) were also found in blood, which suggests that blood repertoires may mirror thyroid immune responses. Sample size was not statistically predetermined, and investigators were not blinded to group allocation.

TCR beta CDR3 regions were amplified from RNA transcripts. The first round of RT-PCR for the TCR CDR3 was performed with the HTBI primer set and the Qiagen OneStep RT-PCR kit. Libraries were constructed in a second round of multiplex PCR, after which size selection and purification were carried out. Libraries were sequenced paired-end with 100 bp reads on an Illumina HiSeq2000. The authors processed their data as follows. SOAPnuke was used to process the raw data, removing reads that contained adapters or uncalled bases, had a mean Phred below 15, or lacked an exact match to the constant primer or identifier. COPE v1.2.5 was used to merge high-quality paired reads, and clonotypes were defined as unique nucleotide sequences. Clonotypes were aligned to IMGT TRBV, TRBD and TRBJ reference segments using MiTCR v1.1. Only V-J combinations with frequency above 0.0001, covering 99% to 99.2% of repertoires, were analysed. The TCS score was defined as the ratio of F50 (clonal expansion) to E x V (chaos), calculated using BLOSUM62-based TCRdist between CDR3 peptides within each V-J. Welch's t-statistics and random forest reduced 514 V-J features to 13, which were used in a naive Bayes classifier (R e1071). TCRdb reprocessing: public reads trimmed at Q25 with fastp, clones called with MiXCR, in-frame beta chains kept. Each CDR3 protein gets just one entry, which takes the most common genes and DNA from the rows behind it. TCRdb's processing, not the study's, gives the V and J calls here. The sample table shows under 450,000 distinct CDR3 sequences, and 15% to 18% are seen once. Approximately 8% of the sample comes from the top ten.

A patient counted as having stable Graves' hyperthyroidism if no progression to ophthalmopathy occurred over 18 months of follow-up. Hyperthyroidism patients were aged 18 to 65 years and newly diagnosed, with disease duration of less than 2 months. The study excluded patients with uncontrolled infections, other autoimmune diseases, pregnancy or lactation. Clinical symptoms, serum thyroxine and TRAb, thyroid ultrasound, and orbital computed tomography formed the basis for the diagnoses. PBMCs were isolated from roughly 10 ml of fresh peripheral blood by Ficoll-Paque density gradient centrifugation. Total RNA was extracted using Trizol reagent, and RNA quality was assessed on an Agilent 2100 Bioanalyzer. This clonotype has ten or more counts. Its antigen remains undetermined. No per-base quality is available; no much larger clone lies one base away. Sequencing was performed on blood. This sequence originates from a woman under 30 with Graves' hyperthyroidism.

In nucleotides, the sequence is TGTGCCAGTAGTTTACCCAGAGGGACTGAAGCTTTCTTT. The resulting protein is CASSLPRGTEAFF. The sequence is built from TRBV19 and TRBJ1-1; the D gene lacks a confident call. V is cut by 5 bases and J by 5 bases, and the space between the germline ends is 12 bases. CDR1 and CDR2 are drawn from the germline V gene (reference sequence): LNHDA, SQIVND. The cysteine opens and the phenylalanine closes a CDR3 of 13 amino acids. Only the CDR3 region is kept as DNA, spanning 39 bases read in frame from base 1.